Sequencing of this TCR beta chain was carried out in a study of T cell responses to AZD1222 COVID-19 vaccine. Details on this clone: What it binds is unknown.

Broader study findings: Repertoire sampling occurred only after the peak T cell response. Only 5 or 6 people who got AZD1222 tested seropositive at baseline. Among spike-specific TCRs, nearly half reportedly target unmutated variant regions. Mapped onto spike, vaccine-associated CD4 TCRs spanned it and were dominant at 160-218 and 743-854.

Assay used: immunoSEQ multiplex PCR; TCRdb lists only in-frame clones, some missing. Among over 130,000 clones listed, roughly 92% were seen once. The origin of this receptor is an adult who received the AZD1222 COVID-19 vaccine. Source: peripheral blood, taken 28 days after the second AZD1222 dose.

The CDR3 loop reads CASSVGTVGAEAFF. The CDR3 region has the DNA TGTGCCAGCAGCGTGGGGACAGTCGGCGCTGAAGCTTTCTTT. V is TRBV9 and J is TRBJ1-1; 7 bases fit TRBD1. CDR1 is SGDLS, CDR2 YYNGEE, per germline. The CDR3 extends over 14 amino acids. With 2 bases clipped from V and 6 bases from J, the junction kept 7 bases outside the gene matches. Together with reference TRBV9 and TRBJ1-1, the CDR3 gives the full variable domain: DSGVTQTPKHLITATGQRVTLRCSPRSGDLSVYWYQQSLDQGLQFLIQYYNGEERAKGNILERFSAQQFPDLHSELNLSSLELGDSALYFCASSVGTVGAEAFFGQGTRLTVV.